This T cell receptor (beta chain) is drawn from a study of CD4 T cells in relation to SARS-CoV-2 and coronaviruses. Study summary: After roughly 9 days of antigen culture, PBMC TCR beta CDR3s were sequenced. Crossreactive spike epitopes shared across donors were mapped to their HLA restriction. Controls used an HIV-1 Nef peptide pool or no peptide.

The data were produced by immunoSEQ multiplex PCR, yet TCRdb's version contains in-frame clones alone and is incomplete. The sample has approximately 16,000 clones, around 77% seen once. This clone is large. Antigen specificity is unknown. Before the COVID-19 pandemic, during about 2010-2019, CD4+ T cells were taken from unexposed donors. After less than 11 days of culture, CD4+ T cells were isolated. As cell numbers allowed, unexposed-donor CD4+ T cells faced SARS-CoV-2 S/N and four cold-coronavirus spikes. Germline V gene sequence: CDR1 KGHSH, CDR2 LQKENI. Losses at the gene ends were 7 bases for V and 5 bases for J; bases not matched to a gene: 11. The CDR3 contains 15 residues.

V gene TRBV18 combines with J gene TRBJ2-1, with 7 bases aligning to TRBD2. The source material was CD4+ T cells from PBMCs, cultured in vitro. This sequence originates from a human donor in good health. The DNA of the CDR3 is TGTGCCAGCTTAATTGGTCTAGCGGCAAACAATGAGCAGTTCTTC. It specifies CASLIGLAANNEQFF.